These 10 T cell receptor beta chains share one sample of origin, sequenced in a study of blood T cell repertoires in COVID-19. The repertoire was sequenced with immunoSEQ multiplex PCR; TCRdb's copy has only in-frame clones and lacks some. The data contain fewer than 250,000 clones, nearly 95% of them singletons. Sequenced sample: peripheral blood. These receptors originate from a man younger than 40 with COVID-19, enrolled during active disease.

J is TRBJ1-3 and V is TRBV7-9, with a possible D match to TRBD1 (6 bases). The germline V and J ends were trimmed by 4 bases and 3 bases, with 13 bases remaining between them. Germline V gives CDR1 SEHNR, CDR2 FQNEAQ (reference sequence). The CDR3 sequence is 15 residues long. CDR3 sequence: CASSSQTGYGNTIYF. CDR3 DNA: TGTGCCAGCAGCTCCCAAACAGGGTATGGAAACACCATATATTTT.

This rearrangement joins TRBV7-2 to TRBJ2-5; TRBD2 agrees at 13 bases. Germline CDR1 reads SGHTA; CDR2 reads FQGNSA. V lost 5 bases, J lost 1 base, and 4 bases stayed unmatched. CDR3 length: 16 amino acids. The CDR3 coding sequence is TGTGCCAGCAGCACACGGACTAGCGGGGGCCAAGAGACCCAGTACTTC. It encodes CASSTRTSGGQETQYF.

This sequence joins TRBV18 and TRBJ2-1; 12 bases fit TRBD2. CDR3 length: 15 residues. Germline V gene data show CDR1 as KGHSH and CDR2 as LQKENI. V trimming: 2 bases; J trimming: 9 bases; junction bases outside the gene matches: 5. The CDR3 sequence: CASSPASGGAVEQFF. In DNA form, the CDR3 reads TGTGCCAGCTCACCAGCTAGCGGGGGGGCTGTTGAGCAGTTCTTC.

The genes are TRBV3-1 (or the pseudogene TRBV3-2) and TRBJ2-7, with 7 bases that match TRBD1. V was pared by 5 bases and J by 2 bases, with 6 bases of the junction left unmatched. This CDR3 is built from 14 residues. Per germline, CDR1 LGHDT and CDR2 YNNKEL (reference sequence). This CDR3 reads CASSDPTGAYEQYF. The CDR3 DNA reads as TGTGCCAGCAGCGACCCCACAGGGGCCTACGAGCAGTACTTC.

The V gene is TRBV5-1, the J gene TRBJ1-2; 11 bases align to TRBD1. CDR1 SGHRS and CDR2 YFSETQ come from the germline V gene. The CDR3 totals 14 residues. Trimming removed 4 bases from V and 8 bases from J; junction bases left unmatched: 7. CDR3: CASSADRGRRGYTF. The CDR3 DNA sequence: TGCGCCAGCAGCGCGGACAGGGGGCGCCGGGGCTACACCTTC.

The chain uses TRBV6-5 and TRBJ2-7; D is ambiguous. The germline V and J ends were trimmed by 2 bases and 3 bases, with 11 bases remaining between them. This CDR3 has 14 amino acids. Germline loops: CDR1 MNHEY, CDR2 SVGAGI. The CDR3 protein is CASSYDTVGYEQYF. The CDR3 coding sequence is TGTGCCAGCAGTTACGATACAGTGGGCTACGAGCAGTACTTC.

The V gene is TRBV19, the J gene TRBJ1-1; D may be TRBD1 (5 bases). Germline V gene lookup returns CDR1 LNHDA and CDR2 SQIVND (reference sequence). V dropped 6 bases and J dropped 5 bases, with 10 bases sitting between them. The CDR3 sequence is 12 residues long. The CDR3 sequence: CASSNRGTEAFF. Written as DNA, the CDR3 is TGTGCCAGTAGCAATCGGGGGACTGAAGCTTTCTTT.

The rearrangement links TRBV29-1 to TRBJ1-1; 7 bases are shared with TRBD1. The CDR3 is 14 amino acids. Germline CDR1 reads SQVTM; CDR2 reads ANQGSEA. V trimming: 1 base; J trimming: 1 base; junction bases outside the gene matches: 3. CDR3 in amino acids: CSVEVRTGNTEAFF. The CDR3 region has the DNA TGCAGCGTTGAAGTCAGGACAGGGAACACTGAAGCTTTCTTT.

The chain carries TRBV15 and TRBJ1-3; tentative D call: TRBD1 (5 bases). The germline V gene encodes CDR1 LNHNV and CDR2 YYDKDF (reference sequence). CDR3 length: 15 amino acids. The V end lost 1 base, the J end lost 2 bases, and 9 bases lay between the germline ends. Written as DNA, the CDR3 is TGTGCCACCAGCAGAGCCATGGGGCCTGGAAACACCATATATTTT. Encoded protein: CATSRAMGPGNTIYF.

The V gene is TRBV6-5, the J gene TRBJ2-5; D ambiguous. The ends were cut back, 2 bases at V and 4 bases at J, with 17 bases in the middle. The CDR3 runs to 16 residues. Germline V lookup: CDR1 MNHEY, CDR2 SVGAGI. Here the CDR3 DNA reads TGTGCCAGCAGTTACCCGAAGTCTCGGGTCTCAGAGACCCAGTACTTC. This encodes CASSYPKSRVSETQYF.